The source of this TCR beta chain is a study of blood T cell repertoires in COVID-19. Libraries were prepared by immunoSEQ multiplex PCR; TCRdb keeps only in-frame clonotypes and omits some of them. This sample carries roughly 370,000 clones, 87% of them seen once, and the ten largest clones take roughly 9.4%. The germline CDR1 and CDR2 sequences are SGHAT and FQNNGV. The CDR3 contains 14 residues. Trimming took off 1 base at V and 3 bases at J, with 10 bases between the two ends. The source material was PBMCs or T cells enriched from blood (not recorded which). The receptor's source is a woman aged 50 to 65 who had recovered from COVID-19. The chain has TRBV11-2 and TRBJ2-7; D remains unclear. The CDR3 DNA reads TGTGCCAGCAGCTTAGCAGGAAACCACTACGAGCAGTACTTC. This gives the protein CASSLAGNHYEQYF.